Below are 14 T cell receptor beta chains sequenced from a single sample in a study of T cells after yellow fever vaccination. MiXCR was run by TCRdb on the 5' RACE reads, yielding one entry per CDR3 protein. This sample has about 320,000 distinct CDR3 sequences; about 10% occur once, and the top ten carry about 3.3%. The sample here was CD4+ T cells sorted from PBMCs, taken 45 days after the yellow fever booster vaccination. Receptors were obtained from a man aged 18 to 35 who received the YFV17D yellow fever vaccine.

This clonotype was seen ten or more times. V gene TRBV4-3 combines with J gene TRBJ2-5; TRBD2 matches 13 bases. Trimming took 2 bases from V and 5 from J; bases not matched to a gene: 2. The CDR3 consists of 15 residues. Per germline, CDR1 LGHNA and CDR2 YSLEER. The CDR3 here is CASSQTSGGAETQYF. CDR3 bases: TGCGCCAGCAGCCAAACTAGCGGGGGGGCCGAGACCCAGTACTTC.

The chain joins TRBV4-3 to TRBJ1-4; 12 positions match TRBD1. Germline V gives CDR1 LGHNA, CDR2 YSLEER. This CDR3 region has 17 residues. J lost 6 bases, V lost 4 bases, and 9 bases had no gene match. The DNA for the CDR3 is TGCGCCAGCAGCCCGCTGGGACAGGGGGCAAAAGATGAAAAACTGTTTTTT. Its translation is CASSPLGQGAKDEKLFF.

The rearrangement links TRBV12-3 or TRBV12-4 to TRBJ2-1; 11 positions agree with TRBD2. V dropped 7 bases and J dropped 9; count of bases not matched to a gene: 11. The CDR3 runs to 15 residues. This CDR3 is CASTHGLSGGGEQFF. The CDR3 DNA reads as TGTGCCAGCACCCACGGTCTTAGCGGGGGGGGTGAGCAGTTCTTC.

In nucleotides, the CDR3 is TGTGCCAGCAGTTTACCAGGGCGGGAAGAGACCCAGTACTTC. Its protein product is CASSLPGREETQYF. The chain recombines TRBV12-3 or TRBV12-4 with TRBJ2-5; TRBD1 or TRBD2 may be the D gene (5 bases each). The ends were cut back, 2 bases at V and 3 bases at J, with 10 bases in the middle. The CDR3 has 14 residues.

The J gene is TRBJ1-5, the V gene TRBV19, with a tentative D call TRBD1 (6 bases). V gave up 2 bases and J gave up 0 bases, with 8 bases separating them. The CDR3 contains 15 residues. Germline CDR1 LNHDA, CDR2 SQIVND (reference sequence). CDR3 DNA sequence: TGTGCCAGTAGTATACAGGGGTATAGCAATCAGCCCCAGCATTTT. Protein sequence: CASSIQGYSNQPQHF.

The rearrangement uses TRBV5-1 and TRBJ2-7; D gene ambiguous. There are 13 residues in the CDR3. V was clipped by 5 bases and J by 1 base, with 10 bases between them. From germline, CDR1 is SGHRS and CDR2 YFSETQ. This chain's CDR3 is CASRVGQSYEQYV. CDR3 nucleotides: TGCGCCAGCAGGGTCGGGCAGTCCTACGAGCAGTACGTC.

The chain recombines TRBV7-3 with TRBJ1-1; D unclear. V was shortened by 3 bases and J by 4 bases, with 9 bases between the two germline ends. Germline values: CDR1 SGHTA, CDR2 FQGTGA. The CDR3 runs 13 residues. CDR3 sequence (DNA): TGTGCCAGCAGCTTGGTGTTTAGCACTGAAGCTTTCTTT. Translation gives CASSLVFSTEAFF.

The chain recombines TRBV6-6 with TRBJ1-5, with 12 bases fitting TRBD1. V gave up 5 bases and J gave up 6 bases; unmatched junction bases: 5. CDR3 length: 15 amino acids. In germline, CDR1 is MNHNY, CDR2 SVGAGI (reference sequence). The chain's CDR3 is CASSQGQGASQPQHF. The CDR3 nucleotides are TGTGCCAGCAGTCAGGGACAGGGGGCCAGTCAGCCCCAGCATTTT.

This chain joins TRBV5-8 and TRBJ1-2; 10 nucleotides align to TRBD1. V shed 6 bases, J shed 4 bases, and the junction held 12 bases outside the gene matches. Germline CDR1 SGHTS, CDR2 YDEGEE. The CDR3 spans 16 residues. CDR3 in amino acids: CASNALTGQGTYGYTF. CDR3 bases: TGTGCCAGCAACGCCCTGACGGGACAGGGGACCTATGGCTACACCTTC.

The rearrangement links TRBV6-1 to TRBJ2-1; TRBD1 agrees at 8 bases. This CDR3 is 16 amino acids long. V trimming: 4 bases; J trimming: 0 bases; junction bases outside the gene matches: 5. CDR1 is MNHNS and CDR2 is SASEGT in the germline V gene. The CDR3 nucleotides read TGTGCCAGCAGTGTCACAGGGGGTAGCTCCTACAATGAGCAGTTCTTC. Translation gives CASSVTGGSSYNEQFF.

The chain combines TRBV6-5 with TRBJ2-1; TRBD2 might be the D (7 bases). V was cut by 8 bases and J by 4 bases, with 18 bases left in between. The CDR3 length is 15 residues. Germline V gene data show CDR1 as MNHEY and CDR2 as SVGAGI. The CDR3 DNA sequence: TGTGCCAGCCTCAGGGGAGGGGGGGGTTACAATGAGCAGTTCTTC. Translation gives CASLRGGGGYNEQFF.

This chain connects TRBV20-1 to TRBJ2-3, with TRBD2 matching 11 bases. Germline-derived CDR1 and CDR2 are DFQATT and SNEGSKA (reference sequence). J gave up 1 base and V 0 bases, and 3 bases lay outside the gene matches. There are 16 residues in the CDR3. The CDR3 DNA reads TGCAGTGCTAGAGATTCACTAGCGGGAGGCACAGATACGCAGTATTTT. This sequence encodes CSARDSLAGGTDTQYF.

Ten or more counts support this clonotype. CDR3 residues: CASSWGTGRETQYF. The CDR3 DNA reads TGTGCCAGCAGCTGGGGGACAGGGAGAGAGACCCAGTACTTC. The gene calls are TRBV7-6 and TRBJ2-5, with 9 nucleotides matching TRBD1. There are 14 residues in the CDR3. Germline CDR1 reads SGHVS; CDR2 reads FNYEAQ. Germline trimming cut 4 bases from V and 4 bases from J; bases unmatched to any gene: 4.

In its sample, this clonotype was seen a few times. An end of the junction differs from the germline gene, which may be a read error. V is TRBV25-1 and J is TRBJ2-3; TRBD2 matches 7 bases. This CDR3 is built from 15 residues. Germline loops: CDR1 MGHDK, CDR2 SYGVNS. The CDR3 nucleotides read TGTGTCAGCAGTGAATGGGGGGGAAGCACAGATACGCAGTATTTT. Its protein is CVSSEWGGSTDTQYF.